This T cell receptor beta chain was sequenced during a study of T cells in Graves' hyperthyroidism and ophthalmopathy. Used for diagnoses were clinical symptoms, serum thyroxine and TRAb, thyroid ultrasound and orbital computed tomography. PBMCs were collected from a roughly 9.7 ml volume of fresh peripheral blood. As for this clonotype: What it binds is not known.

Germline V lookup: CDR1 MNHNS, CDR2 SASEGT. The CDR3 consists of 15 residues. J was trimmed by 1 base and V by 8 bases; bases with no gene match: 5. Study outcomes and limitations: The model forecast ophthalmopathy, anticipating it by a median about 7 months before onset. Blood also carried most thyroid clonotypes expanded above 0.001.

Amplified TCR beta CDR3 regions came from RNA transcripts. Using the HTBI primer set, a first-round RT-PCR was run on the TCR CDR3. TCRdb ran MiXCR on the multiplex PCR reads and lists one entry per CDR3 protein. The profile shows about 300,000 distinct CDR3 sequences, 15% to 20% of them singletons. V and J are TRBV6-1 and TRBJ2-6, with 7 bases that match TRBD1. The receptor's source is a man aged 50-59 years with Graves' ophthalmopathy. Sequencing was performed on blood. The CDR3 sequence is CASYTGESGANVLTF. The CDR3 DNA is TGTGCCAGCTACACAGGGGAGTCTGGGGCCAACGTCCTGACTTTC.